This TCR beta chain was captured in a study of cytomegalovirus exposure and HLA in healthy donors. Study results and caveats: A prior analysis recorded that most TCR beta V segments were productive about 87% or about 30% of the time. Later, an analysis found that common viral pathogens appeared to be linked with several of the most significant clusters.

The ends were cut back, 2 bases at V and 0 bases at J, with 11 bases in the middle. The CDR3 has 16 amino acids. The germline gives CDR1 MNHEY, CDR2 SMNVEV (reference sequence). On this clone: The antigen is undetermined.

The PCR was carried out with 60 Vbeta primers and 13 Jbeta primers. Clones were sequenced by immunoSEQ multiplex PCR, and TCRdb holds only the in-frame ones, with some missing. The repertoire table contains about 46,000 clones. This sequence was found in a woman in her 40s in good health and CMV-seronegative. The chain links TRBV27 to TRBJ2-1, with TRBD2 as a possible D gene (6 bases). The sample was PBMCs. The CDR3 region is CASSLSAGSSYNEQFF. The DNA of the CDR3 is TGTGCCAGCAGTTTAAGCGCGGGGAGCTCCTACAATGAGCAGTTCTTC.